These 31 T cell receptor beta chains originate from one sample sequenced in a study of blood T cell repertoires in COVID-19 (dated by TCRdb to about 2020). Library preparation used the immunoSEQ multiplex PCR assay. Imported from immuneACCESS, the table was reduced by TCRdb to in-frame sequences with V and J called. These copies leave out some clones; in studies compared against another copy, an unresolved V gene accounts for under half, and the cause of the remainder is not known. This sample holds around 220,000 clones; approximately 86% were observed only once. Approximately 14% of the sample comes from the top ten. Sequenced input: PBMCs or T cells enriched from blood (not recorded which). All receptors come from a woman aged 50 to 60 with acute COVID-19.

In this sample, this clone turned up a few times. This sample also contains other DNA sequences that code for the same CDR3. This chain joins TRBV3-1 (or the pseudogene TRBV3-2) and TRBJ2-7, with a possible D match to TRBD1 (5 bases). This CDR3 has 13 residues. V lost 1 base, J lost 2 bases, and 6 bases lay in between. The V gene's germline CDR1 is LGHDT and CDR2 YNNKEL (reference sequence). The CDR3 DNA is TGTGCCAGCAGCCAAGGGACAACCTACGAGCAGTACTTC. Encoded protein: CASSQGTTYEQYF.

The chain recombines TRBV18 with TRBJ1-2, with TRBD1 as a possible D gene (6 bases). CDR1 and CDR2 from the germline V gene are KGHSH and LQKENI. The CDR3 is made up of 15 amino acids. Between the trimmed V and J ends, which lost 3 bases and 2 bases, there was a span of 13 bases. The CDR3 protein is CASSPIDRPNYGYTF. The CDR3, as DNA: TGTGCCAGCTCACCCATAGACAGGCCAAACTATGGCTACACCTTC.

The chain joins TRBV27 to TRBJ2-1; the D gene is possibly TRBD1 (5 bases). This CDR3 comprises 14 residues. Per the germline V gene, CDR1 is MNHEY and CDR2 is SMNVEV (reference sequence). The V gene lost 0 bases and the J gene lost 8 bases, with 11 bases spanning the gap. Here the CDR3 reads CASSLSVGADEQFF. The CDR3 region has the DNA TGTGCCAGCAGTTTATCGGTAGGGGCCGATGAGCAGTTCTTC.

The CDR3 DNA is TGTGCCAGCTCACAAGACAGCACCGGGGAGCTGTTTTTT. As protein: CASSQDSTGELFF. J is TRBJ2-2 and V is TRBV18; D might be TRBD1 (5 bases). This CDR3 comprises 13 residues. V was trimmed by 4 bases and J by 4 bases, leaving 7 bases between them. Germline V gene lookup returns CDR1 KGHSH and CDR2 LQKENI.

The V call is TRBV20-1, the J call TRBJ1-5, with D uncertain. The CDR3 covers 11 residues. With 5 bases removed from V and 5 bases from J, the gap between germline ends came to 7 bases. Germline CDR1 and CDR2: DFQATT and SNEGSKA (reference sequence). The CDR3 sequence: CSAAGDQPQHF. CDR3 in DNA: TGCAGTGCTGCCGGGGATCAGCCCCAGCATTTT.

The chain recombines TRBV7-2 with TRBJ2-7; 9 bases match TRBD1. CDR1 is SGHTA, CDR2 FQGNSA, per germline. V lost 5 bases, J lost 0 bases, and 11 bases stayed unmatched. This CDR3 is built from 17 residues. CDR3 region: CASSIQGASGFSYEQYF. The CDR3 bases are TGTGCCAGCAGCATACAGGGGGCTAGCGGTTTCTCCTACGAGCAGTACTTC.

This clone came up once. The CDR3 here is CASSPISGSQSGANVLTF. CDR3 nucleotides: TGTGCCAGCAGCCCTATATCGGGGAGCCAATCTGGGGCCAACGTCCTGACTTTC. The chain recombines TRBV7-3 with TRBJ2-6; the D gene is possibly TRBD2 (5 bases). Germline V lookup: CDR1 SGHTA, CDR2 FQGTGA. V shed 5 bases and J shed 1 base, with 18 bases lying between them. The CDR3 consists of 18 residues.

The chain couples TRBV5-4 to TRBJ2-1, with 13 bases lining up with TRBD2. Trimming removed 0 bases from V and 9 bases from J; junction bases left unmatched: 9. This CDR3 has 17 amino acids. Germline V gene lookup returns CDR1 SGHNT and CDR2 YYREEE (reference sequence). DNA of the CDR3: TGTGCCAGCAGCTTGGGGGAACTAGCGGGAGGGCCAAGTGAGCAGTTCTTC. Translated: CASSLGELAGGPSEQFF.

J is TRBJ2-1 and V is TRBV5-5; D ambiguous. The CDR3 is 14 residues long. Germline CDR1 SGHKS, CDR2 YYEKEE (reference sequence). Between the trimmed V and J ends, which lost 0 bases and 0 bases, there was a span of 4 bases. DNA of the CDR3: TGTGCCAGCAGCTTGGGTTACTCCTACAATGAGCAGTTCTTC. Encoded protein: CASSLGYSYNEQFF.

The chain employs TRBV5-1 and TRBJ2-5, with 8 bases matching TRBD1. Germline CDR1 and CDR2: SGHRS and YFSETQ. The CDR3 covers 19 residues. V lost 3 bases to trimming and J lost 5 bases; unmatched junction nucleotides: 21. Written as DNA, the CDR3 is TGCGCCAGCAGCTCCCGAGGGGGAGCAGGGGGCGGAGGGTTGGAGACCCAGTACTTC. Translated, it gives CASSSRGGAGGGGLETQYF. Full variable domain (rest looked up from reference TRBV5-1 and TRBJ2-5): KAGVTQTPRYLIKTRGQQVTLSCSPISGHRSVSWYQQTPGQGLQFLFEYFSETQRNKGNFPGRFSGRQFSNSRSEMNVSTLELGDSALYLCASSSRGGAGGGGLETQYFGPGTRLLVL.

The chain is built from TRBV3-1 (or the pseudogene TRBV3-2) and TRBJ2-1; a possible D gene is TRBD1 (6 bases). CDR1 and CDR2 from the germline V gene are LGHDT and YNNKEL (reference sequence). The V end lost 5 bases, the J end lost 5 bases, and 10 bases lay between the germline ends. The CDR3 extends over 13 amino acids. This CDR3 reads CASSKGQNNEQFF. Written as DNA, the CDR3 is TGTGCCAGCAGCAAAGGACAGAACAATGAGCAGTTCTTC.

The V and J genes are TRBV18 and TRBJ2-7, with D perhaps matching TRBD2 (5 bases). Germline CDR1 reads KGHSH; CDR2 reads LQKENI. With 5 bases removed from V and 3 bases from J, the gap between germline ends came to 11 bases. CDR3 length equals 13 residues. The CDR3 loop reads CASSGSVGYEQYF. CDR3 DNA sequence: TGTGCCAGCTCAGGTAGCGTAGGCTACGAGCAGTACTTC.

This clone was observed a few times. The V call is TRBV2, the J call TRBJ1-6, with D maybe TRBD1 (6 bases). This CDR3 region has 16 residues. The germline V and J ends were trimmed by 2 bases and 7 bases, with 15 bases remaining between them. The V gene's germline CDR1 is SNHLY and CDR2 FYNNEI. This CDR3 is CASSETGGHINSPLHF. CDR3 DNA: TGTGCCAGCAGTGAAACGGGGGGACATATAAATTCACCCCTCCACTTT.

V and J are TRBV7-9 and TRBJ2-3; 9 bases match TRBD2. The germline V gene encodes CDR1 SEHNR and CDR2 FQNEAQ (reference sequence). Losses at the gene ends were 3 bases for V and 2 bases for J; bases not matched to a gene: 6. The CDR3 covers 16 residues. In DNA form, the CDR3 reads TGTGCCAGCAGCTTTTCTGCGGGAGGGCTCACAGATACGCAGTATTTT. The encoded protein is CASSFSAGGLTDTQYF. Variable domain in full (rest from reference TRBV7-9 and TRBJ2-3): DTGVSQNPRHKITKRGQNVTFRCDPISEHNRLYWYRQTLGQGPEFLTYFQNEAQLEKSRLLSDRFSAERPKGSFSTLEIQRTEQGDSAMYLCASSFSAGGLTDTQYFGPGTRLTVL.

The V and J genes are TRBV5-1 and TRBJ2-5; the D gene is possibly TRBD2 (6 bases). Germline V gene sequence: CDR1 SGHRS, CDR2 YFSETQ. V gave up 0 bases and J gave up 4 bases, with 13 bases separating them. The CDR3 has 15 amino acids. The CDR3 loop is CASSLARTGVETQYF. Written as DNA, the CDR3 is TGCGCCAGCAGCTTGGCCAGAACGGGAGTAGAGACCCAGTACTTC.

This chain joins TRBV4-1 and TRBJ1-6; possibly TRBD1 for D (5 bases). CDR3 length equals 14 residues. The V and J ends lost 4 bases and 8 bases respectively, with 12 bases between them. CDR1 is MGHRA, CDR2 YSYEKL, per germline. CDR3 nucleotide sequence: TGCGCCAGCAGCCGCGGACGGGGGGATTCACCCCTCCACTTT. It encodes CASSRGRGDSPLHF.

The table lists this clone with a count of one. The chain links TRBV7-9 to TRBJ2-1, with TRBD2 identical over 14 bases. J lost 8 bases, V lost 5 bases, and 5 bases had no gene match. The CDR3 has 15 residues. Germline V gene lookup returns CDR1 SEHNR and CDR2 FQNEAQ (reference sequence). Here the CDR3 DNA reads TGTGCCAGCAGCGGGGGGACTAGCGGGAGCTATGAGCAGTTCTTC. It is translated as CASSGGTSGSYEQFF.

A single count supports this clone. The chain links TRBV27 to TRBJ2-1, with 15 bases identical to TRBD2. Germline trimming cut 8 bases from V and 9 bases from J; bases unmatched to any gene: 8. CDR3 length: 15 residues. CDR1 MNHEY and CDR2 SMNVEV come from the germline V gene (reference sequence). The CDR3: CASCAWTSGRGEQFF. CDR3 sequence (DNA): TGTGCCAGCTGCGCCTGGACTAGCGGGAGGGGTGAGCAGTTCTTC.

This chain joins TRBV19 and TRBJ1-5, with D possibly being TRBD1 (6 bases). Deletions cut 4 bases from V and 3 bases from J, with 16 bases between. The CDR3 contains 16 residues. Germline CDR1 reads LNHDA; CDR2 reads SQIVND (reference sequence). The CDR3 loop is CASSTRIGQLNQPQHF. In DNA form, the CDR3 reads TGTGCCAGTAGTACTCGAATTGGACAGCTCAATCAGCCCCAGCATTTT.

This clone occurred a few times. J is TRBJ1-2 and V is TRBV27, with TRBD1 matching 8 bases. This CDR3 has 13 residues. The germline V gene encodes CDR1 MNHEY and CDR2 SMNVEV (reference sequence). Losses at the gene ends were 9 bases for V and 0 bases for J; bases not matched to a gene: 3. The DNA of the CDR3 is TGTGCCAGTGGACAGGGAACTAACTATGGCTACACCTTC. It translates to CASGQGTNYGYTF.

In this sample, this clone turned up once. This rearrangement joins TRBV10-3 to TRBJ1-1; TRBD1 is a possible D gene (6 bases). Trimming removed 6 bases from V and 0 bases from J, with 14 bases in between. Per germline, CDR1 ENHRY and CDR2 SYGVKD. This CDR3 has 15 amino acids. CDR3 nucleotide sequence: TGTGCCATCAGGGACAGCTTAGTCATGAACACTGAAGCTTTCTTT. Its protein product is CAIRDSLVMNTEAFF.

The chain joins TRBV24-1 to TRBJ2-2, with D possibly being TRBD2 (6 bases). In germline, CDR1 is KGHDR, CDR2 SFDVKD. V lost 3 bases, J lost 5 bases, and 15 bases lay in between. This CDR3 spans 16 amino acids. CDR3 sequence reads: CATSDRGGILTGELFF. The CDR3 DNA reads TGTGCCACCAGTGATCGTGGAGGGATCCTTACCGGGGAGCTGTTTTTT.

The V call is TRBV19, the J call TRBJ2-6, with 9 bases matching TRBD2. J lost 3 bases, V lost 1 base, and 1 base had no gene match. Germline loops: CDR1 LNHDA, CDR2 SQIVND (reference sequence). The CDR3 is 16 residues long. CDR3 bases: TGTGCCAGTAGTATAGGCGGGAGGGTTGGGGCCAACGTCCTGACTTTC. Translated: CASSIGGRVGANVLTF.

The chain has TRBV6-2 or TRBV6-3 and TRBJ2-4, with 12 bases that match TRBD2. The CDR3 has 18 residues. Per the germline V gene, CDR1 is MNHEY and CDR2 is SVGEGT. V dropped 6 bases and J dropped 3; count of bases not matched to a gene: 12. This CDR3 is CASSHPTSGSKGKNIQYF. The DNA of the CDR3 is TGTGCCAGCAGCCACCCGACTAGCGGGAGTAAAGGCAAAAACATTCAGTACTTC.

The chain is built from TRBV5-1 and TRBJ2-1; 8 bases line up with TRBD2. After removal of 0 bases from V and 2 bases from J, the junction contained 7 bases not matched to a gene. The germline gives CDR1 SGHRS, CDR2 YFSETQ. The CDR3 is 17 residues long. Here the CDR3 DNA reads TGCGCCAGCAGCTTGGGACTCAAGCGGGAGCCCTACAATGAGCAGTTCTTC. Amino acids: CASSLGLKREPYNEQFF.

J is TRBJ2-6 and V is TRBV7-9; 7 bases line up with TRBD1. The CDR3 has 16 amino acids. The V gene end was trimmed by 1 base and the J gene end by 4 bases; junction bases not matched to a gene: 4. Germline values: CDR1 SEHNR, CDR2 FQNEAQ (reference sequence). CDR3 region: CASSLGQGLGANVLTF. The CDR3 DNA reads as TGTGCCAGCAGCTTAGGACAGGGATTGGGGGCCAACGTCCTGACTTTC.

In its sample, this clone was seen once. The chain recombines TRBV6-4 with TRBJ1-2, with D possibly being TRBD1 (6 bases). V was shortened by 2 bases and J by 5 bases, with 15 bases between the two germline ends. Germline V lookup: CDR1 MRHNA, CDR2 SNTAGT. This CDR3 contains 15 residues. The CDR3 region has the DNA TGTGCCAGCAGTGACACCGGGACAAATCTTTATGGCTACACCTTC. Amino acid sequence: CASSDTGTNLYGYTF.

This clone appeared once. The chain links TRBV18 to TRBJ2-5; TRBD1 matches 7 bases. CDR1 is KGHSH and CDR2 is LQKENI in the germline V gene. With 4 bases clipped from V and 1 base from J, the junction kept 3 bases outside the gene matches. The CDR3 runs to 14 residues. The CDR3 bases are TGTGCCAGCTCACAGACAGGGATCCAAGAGACCCAGTACTTC. Translating gives CASSQTGIQETQYF.

The V and J genes are TRBV5-5 and TRBJ2-5; 10 bases map to TRBD2. Losses at the gene ends were 3 bases for V and 2 bases for J; bases not matched to a gene: 7. CDR3 size: 16 residues. CDR1 and CDR2 (germline): SGHKS, YYEKEE (reference sequence). The CDR3 spells CASSSYELAGQETQYF. In nucleotides, the CDR3 is TGTGCCAGCAGCTCCTATGAACTAGCGGGACAAGAGACCCAGTACTTC.

The V and J genes are TRBV3-1 (or the pseudogene TRBV3-2) and TRBJ2-2, with 10 positions matching TRBD2. Germline V CDR1 and CDR2: LGHDT, YNNKEL (reference sequence). Trimming cost V 3 bases and J 5 bases; bases outside gene matches: 9. CDR3 size: 17 residues. CDR3 residues: CASSHTAGGSGTGELFF. For the CDR3, the DNA is TGTGCCAGCAGCCACACAGCGGGAGGGTCGGGGACCGGGGAGCTGTTTTTT.

The chain couples TRBV10-3 to TRBJ2-7; the match to TRBD1 covers 12 bases. The CDR3 is made up of 15 amino acids. Germline CDR1 reads ENHRY; CDR2 reads SYGVKD. V lost 2 bases and J lost 5; bases outside the gene matches: 4. This CDR3 is CAISERGQGAHEQYF. In DNA, the CDR3 is TGTGCCATCAGTGAGAGGGGACAGGGGGCCCACGAGCAGTACTTC.